The 23 T cell receptor beta chains presented below share a single source sample, sequenced in a study of cytomegalovirus exposure and HLA in healthy donors. PCR primers comprised 60 Vbeta and 13 Jbeta primers. Profiling relied on immunoSEQ multiplex PCR, and the TCRdb table lists in-frame clones only, not all of them. The sample has some 180,000 clones, roughly 80% seen once. Sequenced: PBMCs. These receptors all stem from a male donor in good health and CMV-seronegative.

This chain connects TRBV5-8 to TRBJ2-7; possible D gene TRBD2, 5 bases. Trimming stripped 0 bases from V and 3 bases from J, with 13 bases between. CDR3 size: 15 residues. Germline CDR1 reads SGHTS; CDR2 reads YDEGEE. The CDR3 bases are TGTGCCAGCAGCTTGGCCGGTCTAGCCCTCTACGAGCAGTACTTC. Its translation: CASSLAGLALYEQYF.

The V call is TRBV5-1, the J call TRBJ2-1, with a weak D call TRBD2 (5 bases). The CDR3 runs 13 residues. V was clipped by 1 base and J by 8 bases, with 10 bases between them. Germline V lookup: CDR1 SGHRS, CDR2 YFSETQ. CDR3 region: CASSLRRLDEQFF. Written as DNA, the CDR3 is TGCGCCAGCAGCTTGAGGAGGCTCGATGAGCAGTTCTTC.

The rearrangement uses TRBV6-1 and TRBJ1-1; 7 bases agree with TRBD1. The junction had 2 bases not matched to a gene; V was cut back by 2 bases and J by 5 bases. The germline CDR1 and CDR2 sequences are MNHNS and SASEGT. The CDR3 contains 13 residues. The CDR3 nucleotides read TGTGCCAGCAGTGAATCCAGGGGGACTGAAGCTTTCTTT. As protein: CASSESRGTEAFF.

The chain is built from TRBV6-5 and TRBJ1-2, with TRBD1 as a possible D gene (6 bases). The germline V gene has CDR1 MNHEY and CDR2 SVGAGI. V dropped 5 bases and J dropped 4 bases, with 17 bases sitting between them. The CDR3 has 15 amino acids. The CDR3 spells CASSRFAGTPYGYTF. The CDR3 DNA is TGTGCCAGCAGTCGATTTGCAGGGACACCCTATGGCTACACCTTC.

The chain joins TRBV21-1 to TRBJ1-1. TRBV21-1 is listed as a pseudogene. The CDR3 loop spans 15 amino acids. CDR3 protein: CASIREGATDTEAFF. Here the CDR3 DNA reads TGTGCCAGCATACGGGAGGGGGCTACGGACACTGAAGCTTTCTTT.

This rearrangement joins TRBV2 to TRBJ1-2; tentative D call: TRBD1 (5 bases). V dropped 1 base and J dropped 4 bases, with 16 bases sitting between them. This CDR3 spans 16 amino acids. Germline CDR1 SNHLY, CDR2 FYNNEI. CDR3 bases: TGTGCCAGCAGTGAAGGTTCGGGTCTAAGGGGCTATGGCTACACCTTC. Its protein product is CASSEGSGLRGYGYTF. Combining the CDR3 with reference TRBV2 and TRBJ1-2 gives the whole variable domain EPEVTQTPSHQVTQMGQEVILRCVPISNHLYFYWYRQILGQKVEFLVSFYNNEISEKSEIFDDQFSVERPDGSNFTLKIRSTKLEDSAMYFCASSEGSGLRGYGYTFGSGTRLTVV.

The chain is built from TRBV29-1 and TRBJ2-2, with TRBD1 matching 9 bases. The junction had 7 bases not matched to a gene; V was cut back by 5 bases and J by 6 bases. Looked up from germline, CDR1 is SQVTM and CDR2 is ANQGSEA. This CDR3 has 14 amino acids. In DNA, the CDR3 is TGCAGCGTTACTACAGGGGGCGCGTCCGGGGAGCTGTTTTTT. Amino acid sequence: CSVTTGGASGELFF.

The rearrangement links TRBV7-7 to TRBJ1-1; D is unresolved. V gave up 2 bases and J gave up 1 base, with 5 bases separating them. The CDR3 is made up of 13 amino acids. Germline V gene data show CDR1 as SSHAT and CDR2 as FNYEAQ (reference sequence). CDR3 loop: CASSLSRNTEAFF. CDR3 bases: TGTGCCAGCAGCTTATCCAGGAACACTGAAGCTTTCTTT.

V usage is TRBV5-1 and J usage is TRBJ2-2; TRBD1 matches 9 bases. The germline gives CDR1 SGHRS, CDR2 YFSETQ. The CDR3 extends over 16 amino acids. Losses at the gene ends were 3 bases for V and 3 bases for J; bases not matched to a gene: 6. CDR3 protein: CASSSQGQGDTGELFF. The CDR3 DNA sequence: TGCGCCAGCAGCTCCCAGGGACAGGGAGACACCGGGGAGCTGTTTTTT.

This chain uses TRBV30 with TRBJ1-4; D may be TRBD1 (5 bases). Germline V CDR1 and CDR2: GTSNPN, SVGIG (reference sequence). This CDR3 region has 15 residues. Trimming took 3 bases from V and 0 from J, leaving 11 bases between them. CDR3 DNA sequence: TGTGCCTGGAGGGAAGGCAGGGCAACTAATGAAAAACTGTTTTTT. Protein: CAWREGRATNEKLFF.

As regards this clone: A read error may account for a junction end that differs from germline. This rearrangement joins TRBV6-1 to TRBJ2-5; maybe TRBD1 (6 bases). The end of the DNA fits TRBJ2-7 better, so the J call may be wrong. The germline CDR1 and CDR2 sequences are MNHNS and SASEGT. This CDR3 region has 14 residues. CDR3 in amino acids: CASTEDRLYYEQYF. The CDR3 DNA reads as TGTGCCAGCACTGAAGACAGGCTCTACTACGAGCAGTACTTC.

The rearrangement uses TRBV14 and TRBJ2-7; TRBD2 might be the D (6 bases). The CDR3 spans 14 residues. V was pared by 4 bases and J by 3 bases, with 13 bases between. Germline CDR1 and CDR2: SGHDN and FVKESK. The CDR3: CASSPTRDFYEQYF. CDR3 DNA sequence: TGTGCCAGCAGCCCCACTCGGGACTTCTACGAGCAGTACTTC.

This chain connects TRBV5-1 to TRBJ1-3; TRBD1 matches at 8 bases. The CDR3 is 15 amino acids. Germline loops: CDR1 SGHRS, CDR2 YFSETQ. J was trimmed by 0 bases and V by 4 bases; bases with no gene match: 3. The CDR3 DNA sequence: TGCGCCAGCAGCGGCAGGGGGCCCTCTGGAAACACCATATATTTT. It codes for CASSGRGPSGNTIYF.

The chain carries TRBV6-5 and TRBJ1-1, with D perhaps TRBD1 (5 bases). Per the germline V gene, CDR1 is MNHEY and CDR2 is SVGAGI. V dropped 0 bases and J dropped 5 bases, with 10 bases sitting between them. The CDR3 loop spans 14 amino acids. CDR3 nucleotide sequence: TGTGCCAGCAGTTACTCGGACGGGGGGACTGAAGCTTTCTTT. Protein product: CASSYSDGGTEAFF.

The chain carries TRBV5-1 and TRBJ1-3, with a tentative D call TRBD1 (5 bases). Trimming stripped 2 bases from V and 4 bases from J, with 10 bases between. The CDR3 runs to 14 residues. Germline V CDR1 and CDR2: SGHRS, YFSETQ. Written as DNA, the CDR3 is TGCGCCAGCAGCTTCCAGGGACTAGGAAACACCATATATTTT. It yields the protein CASSFQGLGNTIYF.

The chain links TRBV27 to TRBJ1-2, with a weak D call TRBD1 (6 bases). Trimming took 7 bases from V and 3 from J, leaving 15 bases between them. This CDR3 comprises 14 residues. Germline V gene data show CDR1 as MNHEY and CDR2 as SMNVEV (reference sequence). CDR3 in DNA: TGTGCCAGCACCCCCTGGGGGGGCGACTATGGCTACACCTTC. It specifies CASTPWGGDYGYTF.

This clone was picked up one time. This sequence joins TRBV6-1 and TRBJ1-1; no firm D call. CDR3 length: 13 amino acids. Trimming cost V 3 bases and J 9 bases, with 14 bases left between them. From germline, CDR1 is MNHNS and CDR2 SASEGT. CDR3 sequence: CASSDTTRYKAFF. CDR3 sequence (DNA): TGTGCCAGCAGTGACACCACACGATATAAAGCTTTCTTT.

V usage is TRBV6-5 and J usage is TRBJ1-1, with D perhaps TRBD1 (5 bases). The CDR3 is 13 amino acids. Germline V CDR1 and CDR2: MNHEY, SVGAGI. The ends were cut back, 10 bases at V and 4 bases at J, with 16 bases in the middle. CDR3: CATRPSGLTEAFF. CDR3 DNA sequence: TGTGCCACCCGACCTTCAGGGCTCACTGAAGCTTTCTTT.

The rearrangement links TRBV4-3 to TRBJ2-3, with 9 bases fitting TRBD2. The V segment lost 1 base and the J segment 5 bases; nucleotides outside the gene matches: 13. CDR1 and CDR2 (germline): LGHNA, YSLEER. The CDR3 length is 18 residues. CDR3 amino acids: CASSQVGPWEAGGDTQYF. The CDR3 DNA sequence: TGCGCCAGCAGCCAAGTTGGGCCGTGGGAAGCGGGGGGAGATACGCAGTATTTT.

The V call is TRBV13, the J call TRBJ2-3; 7 bases align to TRBD1. This CDR3 has 15 amino acids. V was pared by 8 bases and J by 1 base, with 9 bases of the junction left unmatched. Germline V CDR1 and CDR2: PRHDT, FYEKMQ (reference sequence). CDR3 amino acids: CASGQRGRGTDTQYF. The DNA for the CDR3 is TGTGCCAGCGGACAAAGGGGGCGCGGCACAGATACGCAGTATTTT.

The chain combines TRBV6-5 with TRBJ1-6; maybe TRBD1 (5 bases). V was cut by 0 bases and J by 6 bases, with 9 bases left in between. In germline, CDR1 is MNHEY, CDR2 SVGAGI. The CDR3 is 15 amino acids. The CDR3, as DNA: TGTGCCAGCAGTTACTCAGCCAGGGTTAATTCACCCCTCCACTTT. Translated: CASSYSARVNSPLHF.

The chain is built from TRBV12-5 and TRBJ2-7; D unresolved. The germline V gene has CDR1 LGHNT and CDR2 FRNRAP. V dropped 4 bases and J dropped 0 bases, with 10 bases sitting between them. This CDR3 region has 14 residues. The CDR3 is CASGYYTLSYEQYF. As DNA, the CDR3 is TGTGCTAGTGGTTACTACACCCTCTCCTACGAGCAGTACTTC.

This clone was counted once. V usage is TRBV5-1 and J usage is TRBJ1-2; D is possibly TRBD1 (5 bases). The CDR3 runs to 15 residues. Germline V gives CDR1 SGHRS, CDR2 YFSETQ. Trimming pared 4 bases from V and 8 bases from J, leaving 21 bases between. CDR3 region: CASSPGGGAAMGYTF. CDR3 sequence (DNA): TGCGCCAGCAGCCCGGGGGGAGGGGCCGCGATGGGCTACACCTTC.